The 23 T cell receptor beta chains presented below share a single source sample, sequenced in a study of blood T cell repertoires in COVID-19. Sequenced by immunoSEQ multiplex PCR; TCRdb stores in-frame clones only, minus some. This sample yields some 260,000 clones, of which about 89% are seen a single time; 1.5% to 2% belongs to the top ten. The sequencing input was PBMCs or T cells enriched from blood (not recorded which). All receptors come from a woman between 18 and 29 years old who had recovered from COVID-19.

This chain uses TRBV3-1 (or the pseudogene TRBV3-2) with TRBJ1-2; D not certain. The germline V gene has CDR1 LGHDT and CDR2 YNNKEL (reference sequence). The CDR3 contains 14 residues. The V end lost 0 bases, the J end lost 11 bases, and 16 bases lay between the germline ends. The CDR3 region has the DNA TGTGCCAGCAGCCAAGATCCCGGGATGAGTCCGTACACCTTC. This encodes CASSQDPGMSPYTF.

The V gene is TRBV7-8, the J gene TRBJ2-7, with a weak D call TRBD1 (5 bases). CDR1 and CDR2 from the germline V gene are SGHVS and FQNEAQ. This CDR3 has 12 residues. The germline V and J ends were trimmed by 3 bases and 7 bases, with 10 bases remaining between them. In DNA, the CDR3 is TGTGCCAGCAGCTTCCAGGGCCTGGAGCAGTACTTC. Protein product: CASSFQGLEQYF.

Only one count was recorded for this clone. This chain joins TRBV28 and TRBJ2-4; D is ambiguous. V lost 3 bases to trimming and J lost 0 bases, with 6 bases between them. CDR3 length: 14 residues. The germline CDR1 and CDR2 sequences are MDHEN and SYDVKM. The CDR3 bases are TGTGCCAGCAGTTTTAAGCTAGCCAAAAACATTCAGTACTTC. Translated, it gives CASSFKLAKNIQYF.

The chain combines TRBV7-3 with TRBJ2-5; D is possibly TRBD1 (6 bases). With 8 bases removed from V and 2 bases from J, the gap between germline ends came to 12 bases. The CDR3 is made up of 13 amino acids. Germline loops: CDR1 SGHTA, CDR2 FQGTGA. CDR3 in amino acids: CASSKDRQETQYF. In DNA form, the CDR3 reads TGTGCCAGCTCCAAGGACAGACAAGAGACCCAGTACTTC.

In this sample, this clone turned up once. The chain recombines TRBV28 with TRBJ1-2; 10 nucleotides line up with TRBD1. This CDR3 is 13 amino acids long. CDR1 and CDR2 (germline): MDHEN, SYDVKM. V trimming: 7 bases; J trimming: 7 bases; junction bases outside the gene matches: 6. CDR3 DNA sequence: TGTGCCAGCACTCCCCGGGACAGGGGTGGCTACACCTTC. Its protein is CASTPRDRGGYTF.

The chain carries TRBV3-1 (or the pseudogene TRBV3-2) and TRBJ1-5; D is unclear. This CDR3 is 15 amino acids long. The V gene lost 0 bases and the J gene lost 12 bases, with 18 bases spanning the gap. CDR1 is LGHDT and CDR2 is YNNKEL in the germline V gene (reference sequence). The CDR3 spells CASSQDHLRTSVQHF. The CDR3 DNA sequence: TGTGCCAGCAGCCAAGATCATTTGAGGACTAGCGTCCAGCATTTT.

The chain has TRBV3-1 (or the pseudogene TRBV3-2) and TRBJ2-7; D uncertain. CDR3 length: 12 amino acids. The germline V gene has CDR1 LGHDT and CDR2 YNNKEL (reference sequence). Trimming left V 3 bases short and J 5 bases short, with 8 bases between. The CDR3 reads CASSHLYNEQYF. CDR3 nucleotide sequence: TGTGCCAGCAGCCACCTTTACAACGAGCAGTACTTC.

This clone was counted a few times. V and J are TRBV10-3 and TRBJ1-3; no definite D call. This CDR3 has 14 residues. V was cut by 4 bases and J by 4 bases, with 11 bases left in between. Looked up from germline, CDR1 is ENHRY and CDR2 is SYGVKD. CDR3 sequence reads: CAISVPGSGNTIYF. Here the CDR3 DNA reads TGTGCCATCAGTGTCCCCGGGTCCGGAAACACCATATATTTT.

V is TRBV10-3 and J is TRBJ2-7; 9 bases line up with TRBD1. This CDR3 contains 13 residues. The V and J ends lost 2 bases and 6 bases, in that order; junction bases with no gene match: 2. Germline values: CDR1 ENHRY, CDR2 SYGVKD. The CDR3, as DNA: TGTGCCATCAGTGAGACAGGGGGCGGCGAGCAGTACTTC. This codes for CAISETGGGEQYF.

The V and J genes are TRBV15 and TRBJ2-5; 10 bases align to TRBD1. With V trimmed by 0 bases and J by 8 bases, 6 bases remained unmatched. Germline assignment: CDR1 LNHNV and CDR2 YYDKDF (reference sequence). CDR3 size: 15 residues. The CDR3 coding sequence is TGTGCCACCAGCAGAGATTCCGGGACAGGGGTAACCCAGTACTTC. It encodes CATSRDSGTGVTQYF. Together with reference TRBV15 and TRBJ2-5, the CDR3 gives the full variable domain: DAMVIQNPRYQVTQFGKPVTLSCSQTLNHNVMYWYQQKSSQAPKLLFHYYDKDFNNEADTPDNFQSRRPNTSFCFLDIRSPGLGDTAMYLCATSRDSGTGVTQYFGPGTRLLVL.

The chain recombines TRBV9 with TRBJ2-5; TRBD2 matches at 12 bases. The CDR3 covers 15 residues. The V gene's germline CDR1 is SGDLS and CDR2 YYNGEE. The trim removed 3 bases at V and 4 bases at J, leaving 4 bases unmatched. The CDR3 nucleotides read TGTGCCAGCAGCGAGGGGACTAGCGGGCCAGAGACCCAGTACTTC. This codes for CASSEGTSGPETQYF.

The V call is TRBV13, the J call TRBJ1-2, with a tentative D call TRBD1 (6 bases). Looked up from germline, CDR1 is PRHDT and CDR2 is FYEKMQ (reference sequence). V lost 2 bases and J lost 3, with 16 bases in between. The CDR3 loop spans 16 amino acids. CDR3 nucleotide sequence: TGTGCCAGCAGCTTACGAATAGTCCCAGGGGACTATGGCTACACCTTC. Protein product: CASSLRIVPGDYGYTF. The variable domain in full, completed from reference TRBV13 and TRBJ1-2, reads AAGVIQSPRHLIKEKRETATLKCYPIPRHDTVYWYQQGPGQDPQFLISFYEKMQSDKGSIPDRFSAQQFSDYHSELNMSSLELGDSALYFCASSLRIVPGDYGYTFGSGTRLTVV.

The V and J genes are TRBV6-5 and TRBJ2-7; TRBD1 matches at 8 bases. CDR1 is MNHEY, CDR2 SVGAGI, per germline. The CDR3 consists of 12 residues. CDR3 bases: TGTGAAAGACAGGGGAGATCCTACGAGCAGTACTTC. Protein: CERQGRSYEQYF.

This rearrangement joins TRBV5-4 to TRBJ2-3; no definite D call. The CDR3 has 14 amino acids. V lost 4 bases, J lost 0 bases, and 9 bases lay in between. Germline-derived CDR1 and CDR2 are SGHNT and YYREEE (reference sequence). In DNA, the CDR3 is TGTGCCAGCAGCCTCGACACTAGCACAGATACGCAGTATTTT. Encoded protein: CASSLDTSTDTQYF.

This chain connects TRBV7-9 to TRBJ1-1; unclear D gene. The CDR3 sequence is 14 residues long. V was shortened by 4 bases and J by 0 bases, with 9 bases between the two germline ends. Germline V lookup: CDR1 SEHNR, CDR2 FQNEAQ (reference sequence). CDR3 in amino acids: CASSYGGLNTEAFF. CDR3 sequence (DNA): TGTGCCAGCAGCTACGGCGGATTGAACACTGAAGCTTTCTTT.

This clone occurred a few times. V is TRBV6-1 and J is TRBJ1-5; TRBD1 might be the D (5 bases). The CDR3 has 14 residues. CDR1 and CDR2 from the germline V gene are MNHNS and SASEGT. Trimming removed 3 bases at V and 2 bases at J, with 8 bases between. In DNA form, the CDR3 reads TGTGCCAGCAGTGACACAGGAGGCAATCAGCCCCAGCATTTT. It yields the protein CASSDTGGNQPQHF.

J is TRBJ1-1 and V is TRBV6-6; D is uncertain. The V gene lost 6 bases and the J gene lost 10 bases, with 21 bases spanning the gap. Germline CDR1 MNHNY, CDR2 SVGAGI (reference sequence). The CDR3 sequence is 14 residues long. DNA for the CDR3: TGTGCCAGCAGCCCCACTTCCAAAAGATTGAGAGCTTTCTTT. As protein: CASSPTSKRLRAFF.

The sample holds a few counts of this clone. This chain connects TRBV5-8 to TRBJ1-6, with 10 bases fitting TRBD1. J lost 7 bases, V lost 2 bases, and 12 bases had no gene match. The germline V gene has CDR1 SGHTS and CDR2 YDEGEE. This CDR3 contains 18 residues. CDR3 in amino acids: CASSFLGTGARRNSPLHF. CDR3 bases: TGTGCCAGCAGCTTTTTAGGGACAGGGGCTCGGAGGAATTCACCCCTCCACTTT. Supplemented by reference TRBV5-8 and TRBJ1-6, the full variable domain reads EAGVTQSPTHLIKTRGQQATLRCSPISGHTSVYWYQQALGLGLQFLLWYDEGEERNRGNFPPRFSGRQFPNYSSELNVNALELEDSALYLCASSFLGTGARRNSPLHFGNGTRLTVT.

J is TRBJ2-3 and V is TRBV19; possible D gene TRBD2, 6 bases. CDR1 and CDR2 (germline): LNHDA, SQIVND (reference sequence). This CDR3 region has 12 residues. Trimming took 4 bases from V and 4 from J, leaving 6 bases between them. The CDR3 is CASSSGADTQYF. The CDR3 nucleotides are TGTGCCAGTAGTAGCGGGGCAGATACGCAGTATTTT.

The chain links TRBV29-1 to TRBJ2-3; 8 nucleotides match TRBD1. This CDR3 has 15 residues. Germline trimming cut 6 bases from V and 3 bases from J; bases unmatched to any gene: 11. The germline CDR1 and CDR2 sequences are SQVTM and ANQGSEA. The CDR3 region is CSVLRTGKKTDTQYF. CDR3 sequence (DNA): TGCAGCGTCCTGAGGACAGGGAAGAAGACAGATACGCAGTATTTT.

The chain employs TRBV7-6 and TRBJ1-6, with 7 bases identical to TRBD1. The CDR3 has 16 amino acids. CDR1 and CDR2 (germline): SGHVS, FNYEAQ. Germline trimming cut 5 bases from V and 8 bases from J; bases unmatched to any gene: 12. Written as DNA, the CDR3 is TGTGCCAGCAGCGCCACAGGGGCGCGGGGCGATTCACCCCTCCACTTT. This gives the protein CASSATGARGDSPLHF.

This clone occurred once. This chain uses TRBV2 with TRBJ2-7, with 9 bases lining up with TRBD2. V trimming: 1 base; J trimming: 9 bases; junction bases outside the gene matches: 10. Germline V gene sequence: CDR1 SNHLY, CDR2 FYNNEI. This CDR3 is built from 15 residues. CDR3 sequence (DNA): TGTGCCAGCAGTGAAGGGATTAGCGGGGGTACGGGGCAGTACTTC. Its translation: CASSEGISGGTGQYF. The variable domain in full, completed from reference TRBV2 and TRBJ2-7, reads EPEVTQTPSHQVTQMGQEVILRCVPISNHLYFYWYRQILGQKVEFLVSFYNNEISEKSEIFDDQFSVERPDGSNFTLKIRSTKLEDSAMYFCASSEGISGGTGQYFGPGTRLTVT.

The chain employs TRBV3-1 (or the pseudogene TRBV3-2) and TRBJ2-5, with D tentatively TRBD2 (5 bases). Looked up from germline, CDR1 is LGHDT and CDR2 is YNNKEL (reference sequence). V shed 1 base and J shed 5 bases, with 11 bases lying between them. The CDR3 has 14 amino acids. CDR3 DNA sequence: TGTGCCAGCAGCCAAGTACGGGATTCGGAGACCCAGTACTTC. It codes for CASSQVRDSETQYF.